The TCR beta chain described here comes from a study of shared clonotypes between healthy human individuals. Several immunoSEQ 96-well plates shared each subset's DNA, each plate a replicate. Measured with immunoSEQ multiplex PCR; TCRdb has only the in-frame clones, and not every one. This sample has around 1.9 million clones, with 85% to 95% found just once. The length of the CDR3 is 15 residues. Trimming removed 5 bases from V and 1 base from J, with 14 bases in between. Germline V gene data show CDR1 as SEHNR and CDR2 as FQNEAQ (reference sequence). As defined, naive CD8 cells were CD45RO-negative and positively selected for CCR7, with terminally differentiated effector memory CD45RA+ cells excluded. Recent vaccinations or acute infections were absent in the healthy HIV-negative adult donors.

J is TRBJ1-1 and V is TRBV7-9; tentative D call: TRBD1 (6 bases). The sequencing sample was made of naive CD8+ T cells from PBMCs. The clonotype was recovered from a man younger than 35 in good health. Some clones in this sample may be carry-over from other donors' samples. In nucleotides, the CDR3 is TGTGCCAGCAGCGGGAGTGACAGGTCGAACACTGAAGCTTTCTTT. Translating gives CASSGSDRSNTEAFF.